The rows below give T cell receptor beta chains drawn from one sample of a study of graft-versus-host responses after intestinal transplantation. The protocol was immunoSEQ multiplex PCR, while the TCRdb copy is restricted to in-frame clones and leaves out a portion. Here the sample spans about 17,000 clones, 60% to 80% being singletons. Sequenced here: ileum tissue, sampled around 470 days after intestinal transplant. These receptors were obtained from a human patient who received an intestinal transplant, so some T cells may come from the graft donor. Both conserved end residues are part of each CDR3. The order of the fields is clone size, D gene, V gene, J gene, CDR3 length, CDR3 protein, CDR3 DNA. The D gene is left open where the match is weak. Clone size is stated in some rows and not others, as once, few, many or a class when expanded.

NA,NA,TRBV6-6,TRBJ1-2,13,CASSYEGNYGYTF,TGTGCCAGCAGTTACGAGGGTAACTATGGCTACACCTTC
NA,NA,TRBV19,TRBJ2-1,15,CASSIQPQAYNEQFF,TGTGCCAGTAGTATACAGCCCCAGGCCTACAATGAGCAGTTCTTC
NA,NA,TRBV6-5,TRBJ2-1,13,CASSGIGGNEQFF,TGTGCCAGCAGTGGAATCGGGGGCAATGAGCAGTTCTTC
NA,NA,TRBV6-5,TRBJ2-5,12,CASSGTSGPQYF,TGTGCCAGCAGTGGGACTTCGGGGCCCCAGTACTTC
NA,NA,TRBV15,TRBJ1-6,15,CATSPDGHRSSPLHF,TGTGCCACCAGCCCAGACGGACATCGGAGTTCACCCCTCCACTTT
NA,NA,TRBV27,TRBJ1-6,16,CASRPEGSSYNSPLHF,TGTGCCAGCAGACCCGAGGGGAGCTCCTATAATTCACCCCTCCACTTT
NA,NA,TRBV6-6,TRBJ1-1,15,CASIRGGGMNTEAFF,TGTGCCAGCATCCGGGGAGGAGGGATGAACACTGAAGCTTTCTTT
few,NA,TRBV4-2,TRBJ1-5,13,CASSQQGNQPQHF,TGTGCCAGCAGCCAACAGGGCAATCAGCCCCAGCATTTT
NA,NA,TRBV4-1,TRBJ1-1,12,CASSASGPEAFF,TGCGCCAGCAGCGCAAGCGGGCCTGAAGCTTTCTTT
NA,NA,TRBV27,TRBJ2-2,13,CASSFWGGGELFF,TGTGCCAGCAGTTTTTGGGGTGGCGGGGAGCTGTTTTTT
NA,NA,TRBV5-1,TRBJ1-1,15,CASSLVSRGPLEAFF,TGCGCCAGCAGCTTGGTTTCGCGGGGCCCACTTGAAGCTTTCTTT
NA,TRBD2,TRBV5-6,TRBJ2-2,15,CASSLAGGLSGELFF,TGTGCCAGCAGCCTAGCGGGGGGGCTCTCCGGGGAGCTGTTTTTT
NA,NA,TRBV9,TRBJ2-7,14,CASSVSAGTYEQYF,TGTGCCAGCAGCGTATCGGCAGGAACCTACGAGCAGTACTTC
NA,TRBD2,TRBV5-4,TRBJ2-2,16,CASSPSSGGNTGELFF,TGTGCCAGCAGCCCATCTAGCGGGGGTAACACCGGGGAGCTGTTTTTT
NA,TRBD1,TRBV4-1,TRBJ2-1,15,CASSEDRGAHNEQFF,TGCGCCAGCAGCGAGGACAGGGGGGCCCACAATGAGCAGTTCTTC
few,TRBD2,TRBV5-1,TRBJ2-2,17,CASSLALAGGNTGELFF,TGCGCCAGCAGCTTGGCCCTAGCGGGGGGGAACACCGGGGAGCTGTTTTTT
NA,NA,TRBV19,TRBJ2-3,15,CASSRREFSTDTQYF,TGTGCCAGTTCCCGAAGGGAATTTAGCACAGATACGCAGTATTTT
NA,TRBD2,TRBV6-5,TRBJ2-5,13,CASNGGGQETQYF,TGTGCCAGCAACGGGGGGGGACAAGAGACCCAGTACTTC
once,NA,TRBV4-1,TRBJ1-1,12,CASSQVSSEAFF,TGCGCCAGCAGCCAAGTGTCGAGTGAAGCTTTCTTT
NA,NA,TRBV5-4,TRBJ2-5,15,CASSLSIAEGETQYF,TGTGCCAGCAGCTTGTCCATAGCAGAGGGGGAGACCCAGTACTTC
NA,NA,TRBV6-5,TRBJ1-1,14,CASSYDGGNTEAFF,TGTGCCAGCAGTTACGATGGGGGGAACACTGAAGCTTTCTTT
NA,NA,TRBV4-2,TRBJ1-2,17,CASSQDLGPAFNYGYTF,TGTGCCAGCAGCCAAGATCTTGGGCCAGCTTTTAACTATGGCTACACCTTC